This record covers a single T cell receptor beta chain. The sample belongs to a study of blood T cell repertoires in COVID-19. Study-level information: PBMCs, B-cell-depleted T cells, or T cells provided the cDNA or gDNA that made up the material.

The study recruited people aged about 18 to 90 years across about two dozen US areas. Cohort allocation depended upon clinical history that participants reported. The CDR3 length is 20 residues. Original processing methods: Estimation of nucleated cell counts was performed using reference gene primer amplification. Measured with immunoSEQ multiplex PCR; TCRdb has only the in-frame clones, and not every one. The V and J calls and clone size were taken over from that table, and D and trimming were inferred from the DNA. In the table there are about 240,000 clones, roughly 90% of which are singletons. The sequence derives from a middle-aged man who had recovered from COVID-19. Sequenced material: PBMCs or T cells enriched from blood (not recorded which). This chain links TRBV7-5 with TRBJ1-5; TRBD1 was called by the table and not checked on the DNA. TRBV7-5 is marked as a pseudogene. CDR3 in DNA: TGTGCCAGAAGCACGGCCAGGACAGGGCGAGGGTTAGTTAGCAATCAGCCCCAGCATTTT. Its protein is CARSTARTGRGLVSNQPQHF.